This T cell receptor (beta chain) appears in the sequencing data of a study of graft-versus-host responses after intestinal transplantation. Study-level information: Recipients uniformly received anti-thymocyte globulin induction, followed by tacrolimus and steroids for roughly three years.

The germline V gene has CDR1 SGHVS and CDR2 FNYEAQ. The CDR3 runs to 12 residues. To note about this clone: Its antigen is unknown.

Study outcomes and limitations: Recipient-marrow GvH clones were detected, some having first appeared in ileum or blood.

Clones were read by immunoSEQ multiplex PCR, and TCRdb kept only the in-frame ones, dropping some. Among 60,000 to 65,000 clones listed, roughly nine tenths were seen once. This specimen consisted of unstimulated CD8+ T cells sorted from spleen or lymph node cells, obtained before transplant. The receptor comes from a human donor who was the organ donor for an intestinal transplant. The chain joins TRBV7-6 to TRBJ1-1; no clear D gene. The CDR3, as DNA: TGTGCTGTCAGGCCCATGCACACTGAAGCTTTCTTT. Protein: CAVRPMHTEAFF.